This T cell receptor beta chain stems from a study of T-cell reconstitution after alpha-beta-depleted transplantation in children. Study-wide findings and caveats: Surviving recipient T cells and thymic progenitors produced the high day-60 TCRbeta diversity seen in some patients. A year had passed since transplant, and T-cell counts and diversity by then came mostly from newly produced T cells.

This clonotype was counted at least ten times. Antigen specificity is unknown. Germline V CDR1 and CDR2: MGHRA, YSYEKL. V lost 4 bases and J lost 2; bases outside the gene matches: 2. The CDR3 totals 14 residues. Preparation of the TCRbeta library was carried out with unique molecular identifiers. TCRdb analysed the PCR reads with MiXCR anew, one entry per CDR3 protein. The sample consists of 150,000 to 200,000 distinct CDR3 sequences, roughly 10% of them appearing once. The sequenced sample was PBMCs, obtained before TCRalphabeta/CD19-depleted stem cell transplant. This TCR derives from a boy aged 2 to 10 with acute myeloid leukemia, due to receive a stem cell transplant. The rearrangement links TRBV4-1 to TRBJ2-1, with 7 bases identical to TRBD2. The CDR3 sequence is CASSRLAPYNEQFF. CDR3 DNA: TGCGCCAGCAGCCGACTAGCCCCCTACAATGAGCAGTTCTTC.